Listed here are 14 T cell receptor beta chains from one sample, sequenced in a study of blood T cell repertoires in COVID-19. Only in-frame clones appear in the TCRdb table, and some are missing; sequencing was by immunoSEQ multiplex PCR. Here the sample spans some 220,000 clones, 70% to 90% being singletons. Specimen: peripheral blood. These receptors originate from a man in his fifties or sixties with acute or convalescent COVID-19.

DNA for the CDR3: TGTGCCTGGAGCCCCGGGGGGTCCGGGCCCCAGCATTTT. Translated, it gives CAWSPGGSGPQHF. The V gene is TRBV30, the J gene TRBJ1-5, with D maybe TRBD1 (5 bases). CDR3 length: 13 amino acids. Trimming pared 3 bases from V and 9 bases from J, leaving 15 bases between. Germline CDR1 is GTSNPN and CDR2 is SVGIG (reference sequence).

This chain joins TRBV5-8 and TRBJ1-2; possible D gene TRBD1, 6 bases. Between the trimmed V and J ends, which lost 4 bases and 1 base, there was a span of 11 bases. The CDR3 is 14 amino acids. Germline V lookup: CDR1 SGHTS, CDR2 YDEGEE. The DNA for the CDR3 is TGTGCCAGCAGCCCGACAGGAGTTAACTATGGCTACACCTTC. Translating gives CASSPTGVNYGYTF.

The rearrangement links TRBV2 to TRBJ1-5; tentative D call: TRBD1 (6 bases). The CDR3 has 13 residues. The germline V gene has CDR1 SNHLY and CDR2 FYNNEI. The ends were cut back, 2 bases at V and 8 bases at J, with 10 bases in the middle. CDR3 in amino acids: CASSERTEKPQHF. The CDR3 DNA reads TGTGCCAGCAGTGAACGGACAGAAAAGCCCCAGCATTTT.

The V and J genes are TRBV19 and TRBJ2-1; 8 positions agree with TRBD2. Losses at the gene ends were 5 bases for V and 0 bases for J; bases not matched to a gene: 3. This CDR3 region has 15 residues. Per the germline V gene, CDR1 is LNHDA and CDR2 is SQIVND (reference sequence). Written as DNA, the CDR3 is TGTGCCAGTAGTCATAGCGGGACCTCCTACAATGAGCAGTTCTTC. Protein product: CASSHSGTSYNEQFF.

The chain recombines TRBV24-1 with TRBJ1-5, with 10 bases fitting TRBD1. J lost 7 bases, V lost 3 bases, and 8 bases had no gene match. Germline loops: CDR1 KGHDR, CDR2 SFDVKD. The CDR3 covers 16 residues. CDR3 in DNA: TGTGCCACCAGTGATGCAGGGACAGGGGAAAACCAGCCCCAGCATTTT. Its translation: CATSDAGTGENQPQHF.

The chain combines TRBV2 with TRBJ2-6, with D unresolved. Trimming cost V 6 bases and J 4 bases, with 13 bases left between them. The germline V gene encodes CDR1 SNHLY and CDR2 FYNNEI. CDR3 size: 15 residues. CDR3 loop: CASRSPMAGANVLTF. The CDR3 DNA reads TGTGCCAGCAGGTCCCCAATGGCAGGGGCCAACGTCCTGACTTTC.

This rearrangement joins TRBV10-2 to TRBJ2-1; maybe TRBD2 (6 bases). The germline V gene encodes CDR1 WSHSY and CDR2 SAAADI. V lost 5 bases, J lost 0 bases, and 8 bases lay in between. CDR3 length: 14 amino acids. The CDR3: CASSYGSSYNEQFF. In DNA form, the CDR3 reads TGCGCCAGCAGTTACGGGAGCTCCTACAATGAGCAGTTCTTC.

V usage is TRBV13 and J usage is TRBJ2-7; TRBD1 might be the D (6 bases). Germline loops: CDR1 PRHDT, CDR2 FYEKMQ (reference sequence). This CDR3 contains 17 residues. V was shortened by 0 bases and J by 0 bases, with 15 bases between the two germline ends. DNA of the CDR3: TGTGCCAGCAGCTTAGGGGATAGACAGGCTTCCTCCTACGAGCAGTACTTC. Its protein product is CASSLGDRQASSYEQYF.

The chain carries TRBV2 and TRBJ2-1, with a possible D match to TRBD1 (5 bases). V was shortened by 5 bases and J by 8 bases, with 7 bases between the two germline ends. CDR1 is SNHLY and CDR2 is FYNNEI in the germline V gene. CDR3 length: 11 amino acids. The CDR3 loop reads CASSLRDEQFF. The CDR3 DNA follows: TGTGCCAGCAGTCTCAGGGATGAGCAGTTCTTC.

The chain recombines TRBV18 with TRBJ1-4, with no clear D. The CDR3 sequence is 16 residues long. Looked up from germline, CDR1 is KGHSH and CDR2 is LQKENI. The V gene lost 0 bases and the J gene lost 0 bases, with 8 bases spanning the gap. The CDR3 loop reads CASSPPNTPTNEKLFF. For the CDR3, the DNA is TGTGCCAGCTCACCACCGAACACCCCAACTAATGAAAAACTGTTTTTT.

The table lists this clone with a count of one. The chain joins TRBV7-9 to TRBJ2-4, with D perhaps matching TRBD1 (6 bases). Germline CDR1 reads SEHNR; CDR2 reads FQNEAQ (reference sequence). The V end was cut by 5 bases, the J end by 7 bases, with 9 bases between. The CDR3 totals 12 residues. In nucleotides, the CDR3 is TGTGCCAGCAGCGGGGGCTTGAACATTCAGTACTTC. The encoded protein is CASSGGLNIQYF.

This clone has only one observation. V usage is TRBV28 and J usage is TRBJ1-2; a weak D match, TRBD1 (5 bases). Deletions cut 6 bases from V and 8 bases from J, with 13 bases between. Germline loops: CDR1 MDHEN, CDR2 SYDVKM. CDR3 length equals 12 residues. CDR3 in DNA: TGTGCCAGCAGAGACACCCAGGGCGGCTACACCTTC. Protein product: CASRDTQGGYTF.

This clone was counted ten times or more. V usage is TRBV19 and J usage is TRBJ2-5; tentatively, D is TRBD2 (7 bases). The germline V gene has CDR1 LNHDA and CDR2 SQIVND (reference sequence). This CDR3 comprises 15 residues. V gave up 3 bases and J gave up 2 bases, with 13 bases separating them. Here the CDR3 DNA reads TGTGCCAGTAGTATCTGGACAGCGGGACAAGAGACCCAGTACTTC. Translation: CASSIWTAGQETQYF.

This chain uses TRBV7-6 with TRBJ2-1, with D maybe TRBD1 (5 bases). Germline loops: CDR1 SGHVS, CDR2 FNYEAQ. This CDR3 is 16 amino acids long. Trimming left V 2 bases short and J 2 bases short, with 13 bases between. The CDR3 coding sequence is TGTGCCAGCAGCTTATCTCAGGGCGTCGCCTACAATGAGCAGTTCTTC. It translates to CASSLSQGVAYNEQFF.